This is a list of T cell receptor beta chains from one sample in a study of response to subunit inactivated influenza vaccine. TCRdb redid the calling of the RT-PCR reads with MiXCR, one entry per CDR3 protein. The data hold about 500,000 distinct CDR3 sequences, with more than 15% observed a single time. The sample consisted of CD4+ T cells sorted from PBMCs, taken roughly 24 months after vaccination. All receptors come from a man aged 50-75 years who received an inactivated influenza vaccine. The CDR3 runs from the conserved cysteine through the conserved F or W. Fields, in order: D gene, V gene, clone size, J gene, CDR3 protein, CDR3 DNA. The D gene is left open where the match is weak. A clone size is listed for some rows: how often the clone was seen (once, few, many), or a class if it is expanded.

NA	TRBV28	few	TRBJ2-7	CASSLRTNYEQYF	TGTGCCAGCAGTTTGAGGACGAACTACGAGCAGTACTTC
NA	TRBV2	many	TRBJ1-2	CARLLGPNYGYTF	TGTGCCAGACTATTGGGGCCTAACTATGGCTACACCTTC
NA	TRBV6-5	NA	TRBJ1-3	CASSYSLGTPNTIYF	TGTGCCAGCAGTTACTCGCTCGGAACCCCCAACACCATATATTTT
TRBD1	TRBV20-1	NA	TRBJ2-7	CSASHDRAYEQYF	TGCAGTGCTAGCCATGACAGGGCCTACGAGCAGTACTTC
TRBD1	TRBV4-1	NA	TRBJ2-7	CASSLSGQESYEQYF	TGCGCCAGCAGCCTGTCGGGACAGGAATCCTACGAGCAGTACTTC
TRBD2	TRBV5-1	NA	TRBJ2-7	CASSLGLAGDPSYEQYF	TGCGCCAGCAGCTTGGGACTAGCGGGGGACCCCTCCTACGAGCAGTACTTC
TRBD2	TRBV2	NA	TRBJ2-5	CASSGIAGGGETQYF	TGTGCCAGCAGTGGAATAGCGGGGGGCGGAGAGACCCAGTACTTC
NA	TRBV5-5	few	TRBJ2-3	CASSQTVSTDTQYF	TGTGCCAGCAGCCAAACCGTGAGCACAGATACGCAGTATTTT
TRBD1	TRBV4-2	NA	TRBJ2-7	CASSQDRDRNYEQYF	TGTGCCAGCAGCCAAGACCGGGACAGGAACTACGAGCAGTACTTC
TRBD2	TRBV7-2	NA	TRBJ2-3	CASSLNGGGRGSDTQYF	TGTGCCAGCAGCCTAAACGGGGGCGGGAGGGGCTCAGATACGCAGTATTTT
NA	TRBV7-9	many	TRBJ1-1	CASSWALGEAFF	TGTGCCAGCAGCTGGGCTTTAGGTGAAGCTTTCTTT
TRBD1	TRBV7-3	NA	TRBJ1-6	CASSSGGRNSPLHF	TGTGCCAGCAGCTCAGGGGGACGAAATTCACCCCTCCACTTT
TRBD2	TRBV12-3/TRBV12-4	many	TRBJ2-2	CASSLRPRFLAGVYTGELFF	TGTGCCAGCAGTTTAAGGCCGAGATTCCTAGCGGGAGTGTACACCGGGGAGCTGTTTTTT
NA	TRBV6-5	NA	TRBJ1-6	CASSYGGNSYNSSLHF	TGTGCCAGCAGTTATGGGGGGAACTCCTATAATTCATCCCTCCACTTT
NA	TRBV5-6	few	TRBJ1-2	CASSLGASVRGLNYGYTF	TGTGCCAGCAGCTTGGGAGCTAGTGTCAGGGGACTTAACTATGGCTACACCTTC
NA	TRBV20-1	NA	TRBJ1-5	CSATRGQHSNQPQHF	TGCAGTGCTACGAGGGGTCAACATAGCAATCAGCCCCAGCATTTT
NA	TRBV6-4	few	TRBJ1-1	CASSAEGRNTEAFF	TGTGCCAGCAGTGCGGAGGGGAGGAACACTGAAGCTTTCTTT
TRBD1	TRBV18	NA	TRBJ2-7	CASSPRDRADEQYF	TGTGCCAGCTCACCCAGGGACAGGGCAGATGAGCAGTACTTC
TRBD1	TRBV5-1	few	TRBJ2-2	CASSLEGARRTGELFF	TGCGCCAGCAGCTTGGAGGGGGCTAGGAGGACCGGGGAGCTGTTTTTT
NA	TRBV5-1	NA	TRBJ1-5	CASSFPLSHVPPLIEGNQPQHF	TGCGCCAGCAGCTTCCCCCTTTCACACGTTCCCCCTTTGATAGAGGGCAATCAGCCCCAGCATTTT
NA	TRBV12-3/TRBV12-4	few	TRBJ1-5	CASSLNANQPQHF	TGTGCCAGCAGTCTCAACGCCAATCAGCCCCAGCATTTT
NA	TRBV18	NA	TRBJ2-2	CASSQRGGPLNTGELFF	TGTGCCAGCTCACAACGAGGTGGGCCCCTAAACACCGGGGAGCTGTTTTTT
NA	TRBV11-2	few	TRBJ2-7	CASSFSGTFYEQYF	TGTGCCAGCAGCTTCTCAGGGACTTTCTACGAGCAGTACTTC
TRBD1	TRBV20-1	few	TRBJ2-1	CSARGPGQVAHNEQFF	TGCAGTGCTAGGGGTCCGGGACAGGTGGCCCACAATGAGCAGTTCTTC
NA	TRBV11-2	NA	TRBJ2-5	CASSLSRGSQETQYF	TGTGCCAGCAGCTTATCGAGGGGGTCGCAAGAGACCCAGTACTTC
NA	TRBV4-3	NA	TRBJ2-7	CASSQDSLGEQYF	TGCGCCAGCAGCCAAGACTCGTTGGGGGAGCAGTACTTC
NA	TRBV20-1	NA	TRBJ2-3	CSARVTQTDTQYF	TGCAGTGCTAGAGTAACCCAGACAGATACGCAGTATTTT
TRBD2	TRBV10-3	many	TRBJ2-1	CAIRGGRSSYNEQFF	TGTGCCATCAGGGGCGGGAGGAGCTCCTACAATGAGCAGTTCTTC
NA	TRBV20-1	NA	TRBJ2-7	CSARVVGNEQYF	TGCAGTGCTAGAGTGGTCGGGAACGAGCAGTACTTC
TRBD2	TRBV20-1	many	TRBJ2-2	CSAPLAGRGGELFF	TGCAGTGCTCCTCTAGCGGGGAGGGGCGGGGAGCTGTTTTTT
NA	TRBV4-1	NA	TRBJ1-1	CASRSTGLTEAFF	TGCGCCAGCAGAAGCACAGGGCTCACTGAAGCTTTCTTT
NA	TRBV29-1	few	TRBJ2-7	CSVALSSAYEQYF	TGCAGCGTTGCCTTGTCTTCAGCCTACGAGCAGTACTTC
NA	TRBV7-2	NA	TRBJ2-2	CASSSRQGGSGELFF	TGTGCCAGCAGCTCTCGACAGGGAGGGTCCGGGGAGCTGTTTTTT
NA	TRBV7-9	few	TRBJ2-7	CASRPGIGEQYF	TGTGCCAGCAGGCCTGGGATTGGAGAGCAGTACTTC
TRBD2	TRBV20-1	few	TRBJ2-3	CSARDGTSVGDTQYF	TGCAGTGCTAGAGATGGGACTAGCGTAGGAGATACGCAGTATTTT
NA	TRBV9	NA	TRBJ2-5	CASSPTPRMYETQYF	TGTGCCAGCAGCCCTACTCCCCGAATGTACGAGACCCAGTACTTC
NA	TRBV7-2	NA	TRBJ2-2	CASSLSLAQSTGELFF	TGTGCCAGCAGCTTATCTCTGGCACAGTCCACCGGGGAGCTGTTTTTT
TRBD2	TRBV15	few	TRBJ2-7	CATSREGGGRYGDEQYF	TGTGCCACCAGCAGAGAAGGCGGGGGGCGGTACGGGGACGAGCAGTACTTC
TRBD2	TRBV11-1	NA	TRBJ2-7	CASSHTPGTSGSPYEQYF	TGTGCCAGCAGTCACACGCCCGGGACTAGCGGGAGCCCCTACGAGCAGTACTTC
NA	TRBV5-1	many	TRBJ1-1	CASSLAGTLNTEAFF	TGCGCCAGCAGCTTGGCGGGGACTCTGAACACTGAAGCTTTCTTT
TRBD1	TRBV6-5	NA	TRBJ1-6	CASCYSKTGGIYNSPLHF	TGTGCCAGCTGTTACTCAAAGACAGGGGGCATTTATAATTCACCCCTCCACTTT
NA	TRBV12-3/TRBV12-4	NA	TRBJ1-1	CASSTSFDRNTEAFF	TGTGCCAGCAGTACGTCCTTTGACAGGAACACTGAAGCTTTCTTT
TRBD2	TRBV4-1	NA	TRBJ2-3	CASSQELRLAGIVRADTQYF	TGCGCCAGCAGCCAAGAGCTAAGACTAGCGGGGATTGTACGGGCAGATACGCAGTATTTT
NA	TRBV18	NA	TRBJ2-7	CASSPGPVEQYF	TGTGCCAGCTCACCAGGGCCGGTCGAGCAGTACTTC
NA	TRBV21-1	NA	TRBJ1-2	CASSIRPRDSYGYTF	TGTGCCAGCAGCATTCGACCCCGGGACAGCTATGGCTACACCTTC
TRBD1	TRBV5-1	NA	TRBJ1-1	CASSTTGGAANTEAFF	TGCGCCAGCAGCACAACAGGGGGCGCGGCGAACACTGAAGCTTTCTTT
NA	TRBV20-1	NA	TRBJ2-6	CRASAGSGANVLTF	TGCCGTGCTAGTGCAGGGTCTGGGGCCAACGTCCTGACTTTC
NA	TRBV7-6	few	TRBJ2-5	CASSLGEGVGGETQYF	TGTGCCAGCAGCTTAGGGGAAGGGGTCGGGGGAGAGACCCAGTACTTC
NA	TRBV4-2	NA	TRBJ2-7	CASSQDSGGTAYEQYF	TGTGCCAGCAGCCAAGATTCGGGCGGGACAGCCTACGAGCAGTACTTC
NA	TRBV5-1	few	TRBJ1-3	CASSDGDPGGNTIYF	TGCGCCAGCAGCGACGGAGATCCTGGAGGAAACACCATATATTTT
TRBD2	TRBV7-2	many	TRBJ2-1	CASSLFQSGTNEQFF	TGTGCCAGCAGCTTATTCCAGAGCGGGACCAATGAGCAGTTCTTC
TRBD1	TRBV28	NA	TRBJ1-5	CASLRTGTLGNQPQHF	TGTGCCAGCCTTAGGACAGGGACACTGGGCAATCAGCCCCAGCATTTT
NA	TRBV4-3	few	TRBJ2-3	CASSQDFLGADTQYF	TGCGCCAGCAGCCAAGATTTTTTGGGGGCAGATACGCAGTATTTT
TRBD1	TRBV2	few	TRBJ2-3	CASSGDRGTQYF	TGTGCCAGCAGTGGGGACAGGGGTACGCAGTATTTT